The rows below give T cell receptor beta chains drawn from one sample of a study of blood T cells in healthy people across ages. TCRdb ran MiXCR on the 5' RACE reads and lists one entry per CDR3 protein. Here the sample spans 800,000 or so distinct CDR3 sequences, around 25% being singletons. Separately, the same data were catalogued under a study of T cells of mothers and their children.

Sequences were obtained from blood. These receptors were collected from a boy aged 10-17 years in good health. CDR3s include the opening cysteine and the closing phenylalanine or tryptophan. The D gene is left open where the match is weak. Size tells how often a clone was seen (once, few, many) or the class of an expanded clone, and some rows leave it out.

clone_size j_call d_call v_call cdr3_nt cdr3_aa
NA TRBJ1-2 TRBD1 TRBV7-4 TGTGCCAGCAGCCTATACCGGGACAGGGGGCTAAGCTATGGCTACACCTTC CASSLYRDRGLSYGYTF
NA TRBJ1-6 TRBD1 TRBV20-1 TGCAGTGCTCCATCGGACAGGGGGATTTTCTCACCCCTCCACTTT CSAPSDRGIFSPLHF
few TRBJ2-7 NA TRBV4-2 TGTGCCAGCAGCCAAGCCTTATCAGGGGTCTACGAGCAGTACTTC CASSQALSGVYEQYF
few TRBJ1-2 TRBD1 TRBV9 TGTGCCAGCAGCCTTCGGGACAGGGAGGACTATGGCTACACCTTC CASSLRDREDYGYTF
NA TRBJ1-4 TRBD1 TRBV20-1 TGCAGTGCTAGTGCCGGGACAGGGGGTGAAAAACTGTTTTTT CSASAGTGGEKLFF
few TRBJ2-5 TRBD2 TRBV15 TGTGCCACCAGCAGAGACCCGGGGACTAGCGGGAGGGAAGAGACCCAGTACTTC CATSRDPGTSGREETQYF
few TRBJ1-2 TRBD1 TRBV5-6 TGTGCCAGCAGCTCCAAGGGGGCGTCAGGCTATGGCTACACCTTC CASSSKGASGYGYTF
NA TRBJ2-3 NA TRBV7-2 TGTGCCAGCAGTCCGCCGGGACGGAACACAGATACGCAGTATTTT CASSPPGRNTDTQYF
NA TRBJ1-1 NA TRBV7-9 TGTGCCAGCAGCGAAATATACACTGAAGCTTTCTTT CASSEIYTEAFF
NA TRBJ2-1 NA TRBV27 TGTGCCAGCAGTTACGGGGGCGAGGTCGCCTACGATGAGCAGTTCTTC CASSYGGEVAYDEQFF
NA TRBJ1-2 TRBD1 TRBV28 TGTGCCTGCGCGGTAGGACAGGCCAGGGGCTACACCTTC CACAVGQARGYTF
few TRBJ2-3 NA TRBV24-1 TGTGCCACCAGTGGGGGGCCTCGGACAGATACGCAGTATTTT CATSGGPRTDTQYF
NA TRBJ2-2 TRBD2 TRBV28 TGTGCCAGCAGTTCGACTAGCGCAGGTCACACCGGGGAGCTGTTTTTT CASSSTSAGHTGELFF
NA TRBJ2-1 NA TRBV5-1 TGCGCCAGCAGCTTGACAGTTATCTCCTACAATGAGCAGTTCTTC CASSLTVISYNEQFF
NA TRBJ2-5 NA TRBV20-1 TGCAGTGCCCCCGCAGAGGTCCAAGAGACCCAGTACTTC CSAPAEVQETQYF
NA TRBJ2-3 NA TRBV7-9 TGTGCCAGCAGCGCTCCCGCTGGGGAAGATACGCAGTATTTT CASSAPAGEDTQYF
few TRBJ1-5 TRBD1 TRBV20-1 TGCAGTGCTAGAGACCTCGGGACAGGGTGGAGTAGCAATCAGCCCCAGCATTTT CSARDLGTGWSSNQPQHF
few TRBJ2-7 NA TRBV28 TGTGCCAGCAGACCCGGGGTAAGCTACGAGCAGTACTTC CASRPGVSYEQYF
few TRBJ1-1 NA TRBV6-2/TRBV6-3 TGTGCCAGCAGGCGCAACCGGGACGGTGAAGCTTTCTTT CASRRNRDGEAFF
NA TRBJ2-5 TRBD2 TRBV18 TGTGCCAGCTCATATCCTAGCGGGGGAAACAAAGAGACCCAGTACTTC CASSYPSGGNKETQYF
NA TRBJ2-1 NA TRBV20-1 TGCAGTGCGTATCCCGACGTGTACAATGAGCAGTTCTTC CSAYPDVYNEQFF
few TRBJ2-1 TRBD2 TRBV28 TGTGCCAGCAACAGTCGTAGCGGGAGGTACAATGAGCAGTTCTTC CASNSRSGRYNEQFF
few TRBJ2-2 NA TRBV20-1 TGCAGTGCTACAGGGGCGGGCACCGGGGAGCTGTTTTTT CSATGAGTGELFF
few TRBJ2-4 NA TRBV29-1 TGCAGCGGGCTTGTGGCGGATGCTATTCAGTACTTC CSGLVADAIQYF
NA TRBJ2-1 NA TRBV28 TGTGCCAGCAGTTCGACCTGGGATGAGCAGTTCTTC CASSSTWDEQFF
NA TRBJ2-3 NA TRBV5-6 TGTGCCAGCAGCGGTGAACAGGGAAGGGCCACAGATACGCAGTATTTT CASSGEQGRATDTQYF
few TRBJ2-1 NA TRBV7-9 TGTGCCAGCAGCTTAGCCCTGGAGGAGCAGTTCTTC CASSLALEEQFF
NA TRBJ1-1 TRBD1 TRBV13 TGTGCCAGCACAGGGGGGGCCCAGGACGAAGCTTTCTTT CASTGGAQDEAFF
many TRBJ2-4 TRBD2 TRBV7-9 TGTGCCAGCAGTTTAGTGGGAGGGCTAGCCAAAAACATTCAGTACTTC CASSLVGGLAKNIQYF
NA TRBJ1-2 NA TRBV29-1 TGCAGCGTGGCGTCGGCACAGGGAATCGCTAACTATGGCTACACCTTC CSVASAQGIANYGYTF
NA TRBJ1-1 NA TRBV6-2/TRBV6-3 TGTGCCAGCAGTTTCATCGCGGGGACTGAAGCTTTCTTT CASSFIAGTEAFF